This T cell receptor beta chain was found in a study of blood T cell repertoires in COVID-19. Per the germline V gene, CDR1 is SGHTA and CDR2 is FQGTGA. The CDR3 covers 17 residues. V lost 5 bases and J lost 3, with 17 bases in between. Sequencing was performed with immunoSEQ multiplex PCR; in TCRdb, only in-frame clones are kept and a portion is missing. There are 100,000 to 120,000 clones in the sample; 82% occur only once, and about 15% lies in the top ten. This receptor was taken from a woman aged 55-75 years with acute or convalescent COVID-19. The chain uses TRBV7-3 and TRBJ1-6, with a weak D call TRBD1 (6 bases). The sequenced sample was peripheral blood. CDR3 DNA sequence: TGTGCCAGCAGCCTAGGCCCGACAGGCCACTATAATTCACCCCTCCACTTT. The encoded protein is CASSLGPTGHYNSPLHF. Together with reference TRBV7-3 and TRBJ1-6, the CDR3 gives the full variable domain: GAGVSQTPSNKVTEKGKYVELRCDPISGHTALYWYRQSLGQGPEFLIYFQGTGAADDSGLPNDRFFAVRPEGSVSTLKIQRTERGDSAVYLCASSLGPTGHYNSPLHFGNGTRLTVT.